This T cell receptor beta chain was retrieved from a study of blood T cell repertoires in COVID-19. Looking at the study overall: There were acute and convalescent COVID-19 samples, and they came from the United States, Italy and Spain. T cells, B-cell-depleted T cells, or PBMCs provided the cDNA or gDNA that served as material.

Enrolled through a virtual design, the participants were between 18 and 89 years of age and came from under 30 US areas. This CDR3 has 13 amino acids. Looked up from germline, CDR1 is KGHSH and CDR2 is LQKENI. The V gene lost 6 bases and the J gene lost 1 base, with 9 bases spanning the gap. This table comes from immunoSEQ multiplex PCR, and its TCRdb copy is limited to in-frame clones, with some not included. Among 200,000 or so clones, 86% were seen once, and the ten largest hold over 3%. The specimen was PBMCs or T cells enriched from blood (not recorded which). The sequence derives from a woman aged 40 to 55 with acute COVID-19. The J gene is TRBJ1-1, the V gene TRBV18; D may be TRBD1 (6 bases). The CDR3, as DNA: TGTGCCAGCTCCCAGACAGGGAACACTGAAGCTTTCTTT. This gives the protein CASSQTGNTEAFF.